The clone carrying this TCR beta chain was detected ten times or more. Its target is not known. The CDR3 runs to 15 residues. V dropped 1 base and J dropped 4; count of bases not matched to a gene: 3. Germline V gene data show CDR1 as SGHAT and CDR2 as FQNNGV. The data derive from a study of early T cells in non-severe SARS-CoV-2 infection. Across the whole study: The study sequenced bulk RNA from unsorted whole blood, with chains unpaired.

Points from the study as a whole: VDJdb-based annotation leaned toward anti-spike CD8 responses and missed private and CD4 specificities.

The TCR library protocol was used to attach unique molecular identifiers. These identifiers were attached to individual cDNA molecules. TCRdb analysed the 5' RACE reads with MiXCR anew, one entry per CDR3 protein. This table has just over 70,000 distinct CDR3 sequences, around 13% appearing once. Sequencing used whole blood. The TCR comes from an adult who was a healthcare worker with PCR-confirmed SARS-CoV-2 infection or an uninfected control (not recorded which). The chain couples TRBV11-2 to TRBJ1-1, with 10 bases that match TRBD1. CDR3: CASSLGGTGATEAFF. CDR3 bases: TGTGCCAGCAGCTTAGGTGGGACAGGGGCCACTGAAGCTTTCTTT.